This TCR beta chain comes out of a study of T cell responses to AZD1222 COVID-19 vaccine. Produced via immunoSEQ multiplex PCR; TCRdb's table is partial and in-frame only. The repertoire holds approximately 75,000 clones, with about nine tenths as singletons. Pooled together were second doses at about 4 or about 12 weeks. The germline CDR1 and CDR2 sequences are KGHDR and SFDVKD. The CDR3 runs 14 residues. The J segment lost 7 bases and the V segment lost 9 bases, leaving 11 bases of the junction unmatched. This chain uses TRBV24-1 with TRBJ1-2, with TRBD1 matching 9 bases. Sample: peripheral blood, taken 28 days after the second AZD1222 dose. This sequence was found in an adult who received the AZD1222 COVID-19 vaccine. For the CDR3, the DNA is TGTGCCACCGAGGGACAGGGCGAACTATTTGGCTACACCTTC. It specifies CATEGQGELFGYTF.